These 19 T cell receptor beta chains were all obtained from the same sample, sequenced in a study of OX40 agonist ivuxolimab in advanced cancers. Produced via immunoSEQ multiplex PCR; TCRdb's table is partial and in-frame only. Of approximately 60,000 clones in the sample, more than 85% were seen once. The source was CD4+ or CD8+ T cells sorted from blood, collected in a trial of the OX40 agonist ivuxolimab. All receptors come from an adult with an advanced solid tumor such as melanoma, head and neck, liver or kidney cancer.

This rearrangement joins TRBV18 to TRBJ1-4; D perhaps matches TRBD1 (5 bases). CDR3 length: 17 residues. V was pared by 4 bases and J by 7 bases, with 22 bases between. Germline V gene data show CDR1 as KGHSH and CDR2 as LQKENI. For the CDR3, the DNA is TGTGCCAGCTCACGGACCGGAATTTCGGGGCGCGGTGAAAAACTGTTTTTT. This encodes CASSRTGISGRGEKLFF.

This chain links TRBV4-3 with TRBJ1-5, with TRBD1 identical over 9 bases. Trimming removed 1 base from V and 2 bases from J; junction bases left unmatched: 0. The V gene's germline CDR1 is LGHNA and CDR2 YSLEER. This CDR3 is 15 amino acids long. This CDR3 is CASSQGTGGNQPQHF. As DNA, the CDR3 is TGCGCCAGCAGCCAAGGGACAGGGGGCAATCAGCCCCAGCATTTT.

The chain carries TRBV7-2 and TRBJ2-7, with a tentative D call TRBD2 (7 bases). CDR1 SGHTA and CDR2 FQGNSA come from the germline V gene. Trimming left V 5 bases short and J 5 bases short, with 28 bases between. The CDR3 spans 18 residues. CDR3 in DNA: TGTGCCAGCAGCCCAGAGGGGGGGTTAGCCAGGTTAAAAGACGAGCAGTACTTC. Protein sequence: CASSPEGGLARLKDEQYF.

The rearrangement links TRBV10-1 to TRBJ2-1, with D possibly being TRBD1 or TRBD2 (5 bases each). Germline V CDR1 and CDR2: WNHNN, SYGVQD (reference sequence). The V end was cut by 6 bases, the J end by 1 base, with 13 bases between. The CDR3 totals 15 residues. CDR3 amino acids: CASSFGAASYNEQFF. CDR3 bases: TGCGCCAGCAGCTTCGGGGCAGCGTCCTACAATGAGCAGTTCTTC.

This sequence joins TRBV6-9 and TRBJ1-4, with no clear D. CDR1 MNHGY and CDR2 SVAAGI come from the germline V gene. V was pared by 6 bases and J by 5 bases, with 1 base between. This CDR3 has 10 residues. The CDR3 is CASRNEKLFF. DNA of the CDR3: TGTGCCAGCAGGAATGAAAAACTGTTTTTT.

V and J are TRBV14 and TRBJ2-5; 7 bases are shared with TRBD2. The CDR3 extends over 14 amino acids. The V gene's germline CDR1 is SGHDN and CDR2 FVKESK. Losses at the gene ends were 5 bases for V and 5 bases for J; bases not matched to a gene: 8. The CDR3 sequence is CASSTYSGTETQYF. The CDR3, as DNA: TGTGCCAGCAGCACCTACAGCGGGACGGAGACCCAGTACTTC.

CDR3 sequence reads: CASSDGPNREGRSDTQYF. In nucleotides, the CDR3 is TGTGCCAGCAGCGACGGACCTAATCGGGAGGGCCGGTCAGATACGCAGTATTTT. The chain combines TRBV9 with TRBJ2-3; TRBD2 aligns across 8 bases. This CDR3 is 18 amino acids long. The germline V gene has CDR1 SGDLS and CDR2 YYNGEE. Trimming took 3 bases from V and 4 from J; bases not matched to a gene: 16.

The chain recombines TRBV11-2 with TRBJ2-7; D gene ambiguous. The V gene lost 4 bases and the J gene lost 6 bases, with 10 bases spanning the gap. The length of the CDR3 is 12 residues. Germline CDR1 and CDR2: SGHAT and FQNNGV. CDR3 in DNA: TGTGCCAGCAGCTCCGGACGCACCGAGCAGTACTTC. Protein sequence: CASSSGRTEQYF.

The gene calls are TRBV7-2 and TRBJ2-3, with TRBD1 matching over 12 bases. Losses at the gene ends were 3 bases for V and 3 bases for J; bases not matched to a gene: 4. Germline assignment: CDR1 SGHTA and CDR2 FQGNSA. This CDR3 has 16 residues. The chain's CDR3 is CASSFWDRGQTDTQYF. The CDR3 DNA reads TGTGCCAGCAGCTTCTGGGACAGGGGGCAGACAGATACGCAGTATTTT. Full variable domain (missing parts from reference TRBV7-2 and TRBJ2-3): GAGVSQSPSNKVTEKGKDVELRCDPISGHTALYWYRQSLGQGLEFLIYFQGNSAPDKSGLPSDRFSAERTGGSVSTLTIQRTQQEDSAVYLCASSFWDRGQTDTQYFGPGTRLTVL.

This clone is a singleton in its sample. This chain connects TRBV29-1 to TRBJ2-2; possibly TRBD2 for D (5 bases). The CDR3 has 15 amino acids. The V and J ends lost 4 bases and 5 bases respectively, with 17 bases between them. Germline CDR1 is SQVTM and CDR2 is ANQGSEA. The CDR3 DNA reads TGCAGCGTTGCAGGAGGTGATAGCCAAACCGGGGAGCTGTTTTTT. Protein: CSVAGGDSQTGELFF.

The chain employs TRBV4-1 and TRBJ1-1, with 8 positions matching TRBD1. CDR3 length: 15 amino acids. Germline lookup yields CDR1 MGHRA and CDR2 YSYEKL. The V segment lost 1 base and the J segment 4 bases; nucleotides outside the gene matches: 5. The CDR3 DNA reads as TGCGCCAGCAGCCAAGGGACAGGGTTGGTCACTGAAGCTTTCTTT. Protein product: CASSQGTGLVTEAFF.

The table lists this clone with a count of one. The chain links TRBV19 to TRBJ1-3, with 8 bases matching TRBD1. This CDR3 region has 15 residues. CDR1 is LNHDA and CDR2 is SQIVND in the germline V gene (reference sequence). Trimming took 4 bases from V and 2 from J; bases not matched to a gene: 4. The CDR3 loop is CASSTPDRAGNTIYF. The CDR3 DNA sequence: TGTGCCAGTAGTACCCCGGACAGGGCTGGAAACACCATATATTTT.

The CDR3 sequence is CASSPIAGANTGELFF. Here the CDR3 DNA reads TGTGCCAGCAGCCCCATAGCGGGAGCGAACACCGGGGAGCTGTTTTTT. The chain has TRBV9 and TRBJ2-2, with 9 bases identical to TRBD2. The junction had 4 bases not matched to a gene; V was cut back by 4 bases and J by 0 bases. The CDR3 is made up of 16 amino acids. Germline V gene lookup returns CDR1 SGDLS and CDR2 YYNGEE.

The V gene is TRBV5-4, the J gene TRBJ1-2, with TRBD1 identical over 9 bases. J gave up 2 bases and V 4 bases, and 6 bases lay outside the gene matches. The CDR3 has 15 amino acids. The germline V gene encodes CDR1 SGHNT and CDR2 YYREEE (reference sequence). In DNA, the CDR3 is TGTGCCAGCAGCCTACGGGACAGGGCGAACTATGGCTACACCTTC. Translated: CASSLRDRANYGYTF.

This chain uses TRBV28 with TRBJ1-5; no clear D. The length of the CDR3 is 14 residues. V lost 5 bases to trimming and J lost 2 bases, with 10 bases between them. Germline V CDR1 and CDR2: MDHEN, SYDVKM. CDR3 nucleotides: TGTGCCAGCAGTATGACCGGGGGCAATCAGCCCCAGCATTTT. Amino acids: CASSMTGGNQPQHF.

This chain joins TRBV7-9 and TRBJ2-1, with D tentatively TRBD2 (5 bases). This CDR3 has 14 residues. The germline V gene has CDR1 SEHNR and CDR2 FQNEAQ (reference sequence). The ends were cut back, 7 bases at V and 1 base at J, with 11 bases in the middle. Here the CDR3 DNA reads TGTGCCAGCAACCCCCCGGGGTCCTACAATGAGCAGTTCTTC. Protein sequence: CASNPPGSYNEQFF.

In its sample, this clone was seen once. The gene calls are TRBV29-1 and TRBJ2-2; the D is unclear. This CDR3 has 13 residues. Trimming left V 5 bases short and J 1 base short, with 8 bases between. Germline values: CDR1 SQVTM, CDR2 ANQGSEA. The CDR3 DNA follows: TGCAGCGTTACGTCAGGGAACACCGGGGAGCTGTTTTTT. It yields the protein CSVTSGNTGELFF.

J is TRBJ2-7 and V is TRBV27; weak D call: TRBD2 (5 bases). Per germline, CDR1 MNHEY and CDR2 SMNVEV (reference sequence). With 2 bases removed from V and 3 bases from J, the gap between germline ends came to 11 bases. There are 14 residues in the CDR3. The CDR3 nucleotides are TGTGCCAGCAGTTTACGGGGATTCCTCTACGAGCAGTACTTC. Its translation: CASSLRGFLYEQYF.

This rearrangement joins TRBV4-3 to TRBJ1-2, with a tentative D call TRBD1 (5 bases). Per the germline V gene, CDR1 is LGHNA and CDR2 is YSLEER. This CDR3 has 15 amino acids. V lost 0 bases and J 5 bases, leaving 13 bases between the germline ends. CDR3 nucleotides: TGCGCCAGCAGCCAAGAGACAGAAGACGAATATGGCTACACCTTC. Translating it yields CASSQETEDEYGYTF.